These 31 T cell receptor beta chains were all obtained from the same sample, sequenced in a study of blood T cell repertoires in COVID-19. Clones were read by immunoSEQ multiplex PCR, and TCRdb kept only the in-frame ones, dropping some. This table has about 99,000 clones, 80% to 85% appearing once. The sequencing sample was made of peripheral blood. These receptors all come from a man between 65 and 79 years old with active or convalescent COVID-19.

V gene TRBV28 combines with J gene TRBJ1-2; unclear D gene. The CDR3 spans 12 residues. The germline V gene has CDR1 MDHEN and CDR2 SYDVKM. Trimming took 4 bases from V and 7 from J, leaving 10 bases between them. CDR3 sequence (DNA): TGTGCCAGCAGTTATGTGCAGGCTGGCTACACCTTC. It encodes CASSYVQAGYTF.

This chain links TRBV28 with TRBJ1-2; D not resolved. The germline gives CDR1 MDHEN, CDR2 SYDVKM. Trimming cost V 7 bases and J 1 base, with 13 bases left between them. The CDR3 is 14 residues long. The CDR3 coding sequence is TGTGCCAGCAACCCCGGACGGGGTAACTATGGCTACACCTTC. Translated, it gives CASNPGRGNYGYTF.

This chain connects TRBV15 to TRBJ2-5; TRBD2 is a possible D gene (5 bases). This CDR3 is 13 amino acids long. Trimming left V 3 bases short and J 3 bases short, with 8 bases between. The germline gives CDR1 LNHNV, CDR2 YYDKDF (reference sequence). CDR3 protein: CATSRDGKETQYF. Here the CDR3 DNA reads TGTGCCACCAGCAGGGACGGGAAAGAGACCCAGTACTTC.

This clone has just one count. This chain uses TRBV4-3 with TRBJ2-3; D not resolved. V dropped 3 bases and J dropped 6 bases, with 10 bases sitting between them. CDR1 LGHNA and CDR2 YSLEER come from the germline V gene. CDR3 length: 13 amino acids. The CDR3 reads CASSQRSRDTQYF. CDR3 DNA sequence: TGCGCCAGCAGCCAGAGGTCGAGGGATACGCAGTATTTT.

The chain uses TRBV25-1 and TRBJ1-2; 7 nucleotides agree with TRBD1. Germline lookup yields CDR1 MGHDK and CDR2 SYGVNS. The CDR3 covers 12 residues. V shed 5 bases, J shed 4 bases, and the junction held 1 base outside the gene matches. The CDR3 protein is CASSQGGYGYTF. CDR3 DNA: TGTGCCAGCAGTCAGGGGGGCTATGGCTACACCTTC.

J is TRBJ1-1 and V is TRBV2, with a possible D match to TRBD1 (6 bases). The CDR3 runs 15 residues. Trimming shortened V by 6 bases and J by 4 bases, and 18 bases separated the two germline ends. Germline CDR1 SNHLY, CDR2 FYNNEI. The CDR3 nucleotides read TGTGCCAGCAGACCAAGTCCACAGGGCATCACTGAAGCTTTCTTT. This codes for CASRPSPQGITEAFF.

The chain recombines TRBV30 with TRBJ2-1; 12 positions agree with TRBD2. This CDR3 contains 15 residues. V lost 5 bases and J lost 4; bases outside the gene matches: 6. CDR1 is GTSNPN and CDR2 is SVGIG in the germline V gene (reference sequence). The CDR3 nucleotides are TGTGCCTGGGTATGGACTAGCGGGGAATACAATGAGCAGTTCTTC. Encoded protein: CAWVWTSGEYNEQFF.

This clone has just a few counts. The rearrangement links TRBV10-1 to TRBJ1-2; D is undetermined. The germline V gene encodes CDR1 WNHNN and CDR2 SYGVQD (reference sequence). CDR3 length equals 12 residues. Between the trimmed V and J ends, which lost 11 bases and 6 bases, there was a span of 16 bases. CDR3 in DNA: TGCGCCGATCGTCCGCGAGGTGATGGCTACACCTTC. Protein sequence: CADRPRGDGYTF.

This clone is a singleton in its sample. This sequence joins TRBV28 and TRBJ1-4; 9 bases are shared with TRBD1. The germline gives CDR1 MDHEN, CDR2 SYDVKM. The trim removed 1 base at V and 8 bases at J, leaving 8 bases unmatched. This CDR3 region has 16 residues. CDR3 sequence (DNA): TGTGCCAGCAGTTTATCGCAGGACAGGGGAGAGGAAAAACTGTTTTTT. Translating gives CASSLSQDRGEEKLFF.

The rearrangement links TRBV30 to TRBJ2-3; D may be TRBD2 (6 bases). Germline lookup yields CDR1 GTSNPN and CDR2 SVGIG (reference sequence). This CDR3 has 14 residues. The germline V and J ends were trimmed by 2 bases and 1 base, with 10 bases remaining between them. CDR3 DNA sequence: TGTGCCTGGAGTAGAATAGCGGGCACAGATACGCAGTATTTT. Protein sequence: CAWSRIAGTDTQYF.

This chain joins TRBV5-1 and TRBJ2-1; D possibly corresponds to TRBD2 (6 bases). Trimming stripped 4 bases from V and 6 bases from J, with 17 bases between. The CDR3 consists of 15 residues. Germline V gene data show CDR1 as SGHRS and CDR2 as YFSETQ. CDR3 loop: CASSANGGGSNEQFF. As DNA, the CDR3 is TGCGCCAGCAGCGCAAACGGGGGAGGAAGCAATGAGCAGTTCTTC.

The CDR3 bases are TGCAGCGTTGAATTCACCGGGACAGAATATGGCTACACCTTC. It encodes CSVEFTGTEYGYTF. The J gene is TRBJ1-2, the V gene TRBV29-1, with 7 bases that match TRBD1. CDR1 and CDR2 from the germline V gene are SQVTM and ANQGSEA. The ends lost 2 bases at V and 5 bases at J; junction bases unmatched: 8. CDR3 length: 14 amino acids.

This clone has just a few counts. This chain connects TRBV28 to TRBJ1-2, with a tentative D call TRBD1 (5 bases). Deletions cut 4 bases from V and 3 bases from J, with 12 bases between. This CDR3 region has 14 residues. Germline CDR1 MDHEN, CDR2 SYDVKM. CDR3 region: CASSSQGGDYGYTF. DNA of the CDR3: TGTGCCAGCAGTTCCCAGGGAGGGGACTATGGCTACACCTTC.

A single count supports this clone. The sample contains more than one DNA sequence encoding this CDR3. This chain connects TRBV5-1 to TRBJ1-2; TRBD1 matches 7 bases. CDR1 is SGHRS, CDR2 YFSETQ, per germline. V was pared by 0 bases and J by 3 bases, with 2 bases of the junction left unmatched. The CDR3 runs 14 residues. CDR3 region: CASSLAGQYYGYTF. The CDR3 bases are TGCGCCAGCAGCTTGGCGGGACAGTACTATGGCTACACCTTC.

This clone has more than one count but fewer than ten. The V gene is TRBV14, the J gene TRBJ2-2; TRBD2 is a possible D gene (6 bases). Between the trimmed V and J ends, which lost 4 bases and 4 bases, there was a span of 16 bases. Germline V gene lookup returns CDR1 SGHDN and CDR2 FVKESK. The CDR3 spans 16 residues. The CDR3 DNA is TGTGCCAGCAGCCGTCGGGACTCCCACGGCACCGGGGAGCTGTTTTTT. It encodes CASSRRDSHGTGELFF.

CDR3: CASSPLSGGPYEQYF. CDR3 nucleotide sequence: TGTGCCAGCTCACCACTCAGCGGGGGCCCCTACGAGCAGTACTTC. This chain connects TRBV18 to TRBJ2-7; 8 bases map to TRBD2. The ends lost 1 base at V and 2 bases at J; junction bases unmatched: 4. The CDR3 runs 15 residues. The germline CDR1 and CDR2 sequences are KGHSH and LQKENI. Together with reference TRBV18 and TRBJ2-7, the CDR3 gives the full variable domain: NAGVMQNPRHLVRRRGQEARLRCSPMKGHSHVYWYRQLPEEGLKFMVYLQKENIIDESGMPKERFSAEFPKEGPSILRIQQVVRGDSAAYFCASSPLSGGPYEQYFGPGTRLTVT.

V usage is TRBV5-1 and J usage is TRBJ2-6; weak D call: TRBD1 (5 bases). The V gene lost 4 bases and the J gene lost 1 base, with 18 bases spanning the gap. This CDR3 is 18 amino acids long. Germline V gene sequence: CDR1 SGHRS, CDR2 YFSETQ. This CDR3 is CASSPEGHRTSGANVLTF. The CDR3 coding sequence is TGCGCCAGCAGCCCGGAAGGACACCGAACTTCTGGGGCCAACGTCCTGACTTTC.

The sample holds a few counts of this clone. CDR3 bases: TGTGCCAGCAGCCCGGAGGGGGCGAATGGAAACACCATATATTTT. Translated: CASSPEGANGNTIYF. The chain has TRBV7-9 and TRBJ1-3, with 7 bases fitting TRBD1. CDR3 size: 15 residues. The V and J ends lost 5 bases and 3 bases, in that order; junction bases with no gene match: 7. Germline values: CDR1 SEHNR, CDR2 FQNEAQ (reference sequence).

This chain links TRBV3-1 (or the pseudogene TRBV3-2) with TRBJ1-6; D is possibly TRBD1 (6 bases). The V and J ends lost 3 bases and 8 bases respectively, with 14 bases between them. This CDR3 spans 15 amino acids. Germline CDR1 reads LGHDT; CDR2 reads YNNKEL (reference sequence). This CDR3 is CASSHNGGADSPLHF. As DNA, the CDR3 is TGTGCCAGCAGCCATAATGGGGGCGCCGATTCACCCCTCCACTTT.

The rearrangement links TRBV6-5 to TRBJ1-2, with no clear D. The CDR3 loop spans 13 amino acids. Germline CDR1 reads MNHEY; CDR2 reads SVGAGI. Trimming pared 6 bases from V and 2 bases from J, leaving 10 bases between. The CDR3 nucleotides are TGTGCCAGCAGCCAAGACGGGAACTATGGCTACACCTTC. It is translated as CASSQDGNYGYTF.

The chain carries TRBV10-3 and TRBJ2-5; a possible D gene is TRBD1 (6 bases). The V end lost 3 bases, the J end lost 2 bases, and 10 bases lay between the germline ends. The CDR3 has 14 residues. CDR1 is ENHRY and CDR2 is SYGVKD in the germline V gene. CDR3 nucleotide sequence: TGTGCCATCAGTGAACCAGACAGGCAAGAGACCCAGTACTTC. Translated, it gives CAISEPDRQETQYF.

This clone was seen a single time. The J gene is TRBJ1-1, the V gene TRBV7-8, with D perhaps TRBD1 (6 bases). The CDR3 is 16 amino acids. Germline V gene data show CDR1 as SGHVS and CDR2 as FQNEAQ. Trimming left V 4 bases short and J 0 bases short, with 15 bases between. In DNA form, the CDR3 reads TGTGCCAGCAGCTCACGGATAGGACAGTTGAACACTGAAGCTTTCTTT. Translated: CASSSRIGQLNTEAFF.

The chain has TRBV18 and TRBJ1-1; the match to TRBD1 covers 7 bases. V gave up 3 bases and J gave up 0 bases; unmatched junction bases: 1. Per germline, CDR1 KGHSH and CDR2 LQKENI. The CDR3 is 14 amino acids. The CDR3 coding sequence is TGTGCCAGCTCACCCGGGACAGTGAACACTGAAGCTTTCTTT. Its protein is CASSPGTVNTEAFF. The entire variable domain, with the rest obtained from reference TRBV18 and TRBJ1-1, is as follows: NAGVMQNPRHLVRRRGQEARLRCSPMKGHSHVYWYRQLPEEGLKFMVYLQKENIIDESGMPKERFSAEFPKEGPSILRIQQVVRGDSAAYFCASSPGTVNTEAFFGQGTRLTVV.

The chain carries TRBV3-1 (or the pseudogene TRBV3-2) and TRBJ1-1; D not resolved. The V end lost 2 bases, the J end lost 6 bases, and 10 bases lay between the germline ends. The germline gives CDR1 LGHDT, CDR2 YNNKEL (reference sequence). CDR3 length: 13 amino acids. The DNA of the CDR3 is TGTGCCAGCAGCCAACCGGGGAGGTCTGAAGCTTTCTTT. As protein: CASSQPGRSEAFF.

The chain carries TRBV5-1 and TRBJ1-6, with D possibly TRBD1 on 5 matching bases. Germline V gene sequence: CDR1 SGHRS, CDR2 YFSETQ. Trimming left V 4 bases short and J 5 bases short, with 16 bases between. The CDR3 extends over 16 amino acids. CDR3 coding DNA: TGCGCCAGCAGCCTCGCCGGGGGGGGTCATAATTCACCCCTCCACTTT. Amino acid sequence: CASSLAGGGHNSPLHF.

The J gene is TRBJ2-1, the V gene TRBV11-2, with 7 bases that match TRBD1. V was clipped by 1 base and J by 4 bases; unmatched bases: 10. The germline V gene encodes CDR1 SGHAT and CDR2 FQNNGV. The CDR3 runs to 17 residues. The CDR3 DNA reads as TGTGCCAGCAGCTTAGTCTTTACGACAGGGCTATACAATGAGCAGTTCTTC. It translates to CASSLVFTTGLYNEQFF.

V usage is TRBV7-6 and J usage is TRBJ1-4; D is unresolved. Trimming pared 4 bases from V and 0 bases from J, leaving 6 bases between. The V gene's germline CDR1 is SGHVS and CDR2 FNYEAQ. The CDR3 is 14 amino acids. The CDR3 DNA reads TGTGCCAGCAGCTCGAGAACAACTAATGAAAAACTGTTTTTT. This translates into CASSSRTTNEKLFF.

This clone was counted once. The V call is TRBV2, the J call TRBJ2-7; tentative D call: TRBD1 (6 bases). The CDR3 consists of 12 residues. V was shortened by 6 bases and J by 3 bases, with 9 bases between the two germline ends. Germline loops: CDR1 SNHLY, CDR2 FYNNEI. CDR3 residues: CASRLQGYEQYF. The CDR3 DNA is TGTGCCAGCAGGCTACAGGGCTACGAGCAGTACTTC.

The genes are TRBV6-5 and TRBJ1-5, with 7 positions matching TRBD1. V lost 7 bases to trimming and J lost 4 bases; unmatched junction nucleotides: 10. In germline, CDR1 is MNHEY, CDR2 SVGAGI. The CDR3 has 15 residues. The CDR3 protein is CASTPIQGLNQPQHF. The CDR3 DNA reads TGTGCCAGCACTCCGATACAGGGGCTTAATCAGCCCCAGCATTTT.

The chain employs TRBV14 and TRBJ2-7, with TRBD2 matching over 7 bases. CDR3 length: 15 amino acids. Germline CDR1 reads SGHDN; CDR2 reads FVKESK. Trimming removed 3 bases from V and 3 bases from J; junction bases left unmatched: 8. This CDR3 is CASSQPGLGDYEQYF. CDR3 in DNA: TGTGCCAGCAGCCAGCCAGGACTAGGAGACTACGAGCAGTACTTC.

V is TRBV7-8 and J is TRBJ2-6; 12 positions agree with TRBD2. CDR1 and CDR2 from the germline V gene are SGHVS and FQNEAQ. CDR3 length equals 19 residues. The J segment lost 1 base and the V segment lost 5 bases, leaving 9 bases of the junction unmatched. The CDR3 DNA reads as TGTGCCAGCAGCCAGCGGATGACTAGCGGGGGATCTGGGGCCAACGTCCTGACTTTC. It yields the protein CASSQRMTSGGSGANVLTF.